What follows describes a single T cell receptor (beta chain). This clonotype was seen more than once but under ten times. Its antigen specificity is not known. Base quality data are lacking; no much larger clone is found one base away. In the paper's terms, the treatment or condition label means: allogeneic hematopoietic cell transplantation with graft depleted of TCRalphabeta T cells and CD19 B cells. The transplant recipients were children given TCRalphabeta/CD19-depleted allogeneic hematopoietic cell grafts. The sample belongs to a study of T-cell reconstitution after alpha-beta-depleted transplantation in children (dated by TCRdb to 2016 to 2018). Regarding the study in general: T-cell immune reconstitution after TCRalphabeta/CD19-depleted allogeneic hematopoietic cell transplantation in children was quantitatively tracked in the study by means of TCR repertoire profiling.

To prepare the library, PCR was applied. Sequencing was carried out with an Illumina HiSeq 2500. TCR library preparation used molecular barcoding, with unique molecular identifiers applied to normalize quantification of the TCRbeta repertoire. TCRdb reprocessing: public reads trimmed at Q25 with fastp, clones called with MiXCR, in-frame beta chains kept. Rows with a matching CDR3 protein are joined into one entry that keeps the most common DNA and genes. The sample records some 78,000 distinct CDR3 sequences, 12% to 15% of which are singletons. Together, the top ten hold about 26% of the sample. The germline V gene sets CDR1 to SNHLY and CDR2 to FYNNEI. The V end loses 7 bases and the J end loses 2 bases, and a stretch of 15 bases separates them. The CDR3 holds 14 amino acids from the cysteine to the phenylalanine. Just CDR3 DNA is preserved here, 42 bases in frame from base 1. Overall study outcomes, separate from this receptor: In some patients, the high TCRbeta diversity seen at day 60 was put down to recipient T cells and intrathymic progenitors that had survived conditioning. The apparently early alphabetaT-cell count recovery about two months after transplant was reportedly dependent on only several hundred rapidly expanded clones derived from non-depleted graft cells. Hyperexpanded clone frequencies declined over subsequent months; after one year, T-cell counts and TCRbeta diversity were mostly attributed to newly produced T cells.

The material sequenced was PBMCs, mostly from graft donor cells, taken 180 days after TCRalphabeta/CD19-depleted stem cell transplant. The TCR sequence derives from a male patient between 2 and 9 years old who had a stem cell transplant for acute lymphoblastic leukemia, so the T cells may come from the graft donor. The sequence joins TRBV2 to TRBJ2-7, with a weak D call of TRBD1 (6 bases match). The sequenced DNA: TGTGCCAGCAAGGGGAGCAGGGGAGCCTACGAGCAGTACTTC. Its translation is CASKGSRGAYEQYF.